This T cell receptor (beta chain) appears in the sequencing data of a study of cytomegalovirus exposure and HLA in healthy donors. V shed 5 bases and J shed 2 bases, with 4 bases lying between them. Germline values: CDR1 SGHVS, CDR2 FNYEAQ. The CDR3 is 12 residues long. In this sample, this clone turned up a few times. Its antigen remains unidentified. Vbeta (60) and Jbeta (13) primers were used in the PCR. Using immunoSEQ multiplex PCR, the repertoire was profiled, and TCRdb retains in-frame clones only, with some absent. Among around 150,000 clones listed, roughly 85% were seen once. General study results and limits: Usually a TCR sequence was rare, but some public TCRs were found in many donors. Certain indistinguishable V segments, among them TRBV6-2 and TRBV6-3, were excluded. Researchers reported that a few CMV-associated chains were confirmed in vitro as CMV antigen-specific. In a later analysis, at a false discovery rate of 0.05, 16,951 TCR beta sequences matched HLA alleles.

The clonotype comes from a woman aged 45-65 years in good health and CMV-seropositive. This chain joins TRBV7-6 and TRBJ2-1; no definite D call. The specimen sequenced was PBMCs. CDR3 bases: TGTGCCAGCAGCCCAACCTACAATGAGCAGTTCTTC. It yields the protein CASSPTYNEQFF.